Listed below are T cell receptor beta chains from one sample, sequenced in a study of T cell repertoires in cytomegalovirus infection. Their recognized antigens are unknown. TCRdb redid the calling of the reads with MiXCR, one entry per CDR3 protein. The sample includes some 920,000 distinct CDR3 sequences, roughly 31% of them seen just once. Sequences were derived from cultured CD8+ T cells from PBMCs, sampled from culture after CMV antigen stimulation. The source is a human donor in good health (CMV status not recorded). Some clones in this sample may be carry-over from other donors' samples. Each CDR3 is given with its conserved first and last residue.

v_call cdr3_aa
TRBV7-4 CASSPGRGDTEAFF
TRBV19 CASSLTGKGIEKLFF
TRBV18 CASSQENQPQHF
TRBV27 CASSLLTGPFNEQFF
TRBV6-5 CASKTPSPDSATYGETQYF
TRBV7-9 CASSHSGQAEEQFF
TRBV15 CATSRGEGVYTDTQYF
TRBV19 CASRSPTGGYTF
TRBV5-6 CASSLVGGFEQYF
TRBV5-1 CASSPVGQGVSETQYF